Each of the 13 T cell receptor beta chains below was sequenced from the same sample in a study of CD8+ T cells in alopecia areata. Stated treatment: oral pan-JAK inhibitor, 5-10 mg twice daily. Extraction of RNA preceded its reverse transcription into cDNA, which served as the sequencing template. Here immunoSEQ multiplex PCR was the method, and the copy in TCRdb shows in-frame clones only, minus some. This table holds about 150,000 clones, 50% to 65% found once. The source was CD8+ T cells sorted from blood, collected at week 4, from a patient treated with tofacitinib. Receptor source: a human donor with alopecia areata.

This clone has more than one count but fewer than ten. V usage is TRBV4-2 and J usage is TRBJ2-1, with TRBD2 as a possible D gene (5 bases). V was shortened by 3 bases and J by 4 bases, with 13 bases between the two germline ends. This CDR3 is 15 amino acids long. Germline CDR1 reads LGHNA; CDR2 reads YNFKEQ. CDR3 nucleotides: TGTGCCAGCAGCCAGGCTTCCGGGGTATACAATGAGCAGTTCTTC. Translating gives CASSQASGVYNEQFF.

The J gene is TRBJ2-5, the V gene TRBV10-3; possible D gene TRBD2, 6 bases. The CDR3 has 14 amino acids. V was pared by 4 bases and J by 3 bases, with 12 bases between. Germline V gene sequence: CDR1 ENHRY, CDR2 SYGVKD. The CDR3 loop is CAISGVEGEETQYF. The CDR3 DNA reads as TGTGCCATCAGTGGCGTGGAGGGAGAAGAGACCCAGTACTTC.

V is TRBV13 and J is TRBJ1-1; D is unresolved. V was pared by 3 bases and J by 1 base, with 18 bases between. CDR3 size: 17 residues. The germline V gene has CDR1 PRHDT and CDR2 FYEKMQ (reference sequence). DNA of the CDR3: TGTGCCAGCAGCTTCTTTGATTTGGTCCGGCGGAACACTGAAGCTTTCTTT. It codes for CASSFFDLVRRNTEAFF.

The V and J genes are TRBV2 and TRBJ1-4, with D maybe TRBD1 (6 bases). Per germline, CDR1 SNHLY and CDR2 FYNNEI. Trimming stripped 0 bases from V and 11 bases from J, with 16 bases between. The CDR3 loop spans 15 amino acids. This CDR3 reads CASSEAFTGWPKLFF. The CDR3 DNA is TGTGCCAGCAGTGAAGCGTTCACAGGGTGGCCGAAACTGTTTTTT. The full variable domain, in which reference TRBV2 and TRBJ1-4 provide the parts outside the CDR3, is EPEVTQTPSHQVTQMGQEVILRCVPISNHLYFYWYRQILGQKVEFLVSFYNNEISEKSEIFDDQFSVERPDGSNFTLKIRSTKLEDSAMYFCASSEAFTGWPKLFFGSGTQLSVL.

This sequence joins TRBV5-6 and TRBJ1-1, with 7 bases that match TRBD1. Germline CDR1 is SGHDT and CDR2 is YYEEEE. The J segment lost 5 bases and the V segment lost 4 bases, leaving 11 bases of the junction unmatched. The CDR3 extends over 15 amino acids. The CDR3 nucleotides are TGTGCCAGCAGCCCAGGGGGGGGCATGTGGACTGAAGCTTTCTTT. Its translation: CASSPGGGMWTEAFF.

This chain links TRBV2 with TRBJ1-1; D uncertain. The CDR3 sequence is 16 residues long. From germline, CDR1 is SNHLY and CDR2 FYNNEI. Trimming left V 3 bases short and J 0 bases short, with 14 bases between. DNA of the CDR3: TGTGCCAGCAGTGAGGGTCCCGGGGTCATGAACACTGAAGCTTTCTTT. Translated, it gives CASSEGPGVMNTEAFF.

This CDR3 reads CAISERPEQETQYF. In DNA, the CDR3 is TGTGCCATCAGTGAACGGCCAGAACAAGAGACCCAGTACTTC. The chain carries TRBV10-3 and TRBJ2-5, with D hard to call. The germline V gene encodes CDR1 ENHRY and CDR2 SYGVKD. V lost 3 bases and J lost 2, with 10 bases in between. This CDR3 region has 14 residues.

V gene TRBV29-1 combines with J gene TRBJ2-7; D call uncertain. Trimming cost V 5 bases and J 2 bases, with 4 bases left between them. Germline V gene lookup returns CDR1 SQVTM and CDR2 ANQGSEA. The CDR3 is 10 residues long. The CDR3 DNA follows: TGCAGCGTTTTTACCTACGAGCAGTACTTC. Protein product: CSVFTYEQYF.

The chain employs TRBV5-6 and TRBJ2-5, with a tentative D call TRBD1 (6 bases). The length of the CDR3 is 13 residues. With 4 bases removed from V and 5 bases from J, the gap between germline ends came to 12 bases. Germline V gene sequence: CDR1 SGHDT, CDR2 YYEEEE. CDR3 residues: CASSPTGVETQYF. The DNA of the CDR3 is TGTGCCAGCAGCCCGACAGGAGTTGAGACCCAGTACTTC.

The chain couples TRBV4-1 to TRBJ2-3; no definite D call. V was pared by 7 bases and J by 1 base, with 12 bases between. Germline CDR1 MGHRA, CDR2 YSYEKL. There are 14 residues in the CDR3. The CDR3 region has the DNA TGCGCCAGCACAAAGTGGGGTCGCACAGATACGCAGTATTTT. It translates to CASTKWGRTDTQYF.

This clone was counted once. The chain combines TRBV9 with TRBJ2-2; possibly TRBD1 or TRBD2 for D (5 bases each). Germline assignment: CDR1 SGDLS and CDR2 YYNGEE. CDR3 length equals 16 residues. V lost 0 bases and J 0 bases, leaving 9 bases between the germline ends. The CDR3 nucleotides read TGTGCCAGCAGCGTAGGGGGACCGACGAACACCGGGGAGCTGTTTTTT. This translates into CASSVGGPTNTGELFF.

This sequence joins TRBV6-5 and TRBJ2-7; D not certain. Germline V gene lookup returns CDR1 MNHEY and CDR2 SVGAGI. The CDR3 has 14 amino acids. Trimming took 0 bases from V and 2 from J, leaving 8 bases between them. The CDR3 sequence is CASSYSGPAYEQYF. In nucleotides, the CDR3 is TGTGCCAGCAGTTACTCGGGTCCTGCCTACGAGCAGTACTTC.

This clone was counted a single time. This chain joins TRBV27 and TRBJ2-2; the D is unclear. Trimming took 3 bases from V and 4 from J, leaving 3 bases between them. The CDR3 has 12 residues. The germline gives CDR1 MNHEY, CDR2 SMNVEV (reference sequence). CDR3 amino acids: CASSLSTGELFF. As DNA, the CDR3 is TGTGCCAGCAGTTTGAGCACCGGGGAGCTGTTTTTT.